Below are 25 T cell receptor beta chains sequenced from a single sample in a study of blood T cell repertoires in COVID-19. Generated by immunoSEQ multiplex PCR, the TCRdb table keeps only in-frame clones and is missing some. The sample shows around 260,000 clones, around 84% of them seen only once. What was sequenced was peripheral blood. These receptors were obtained from a man aged 60-69 years with acute or convalescent COVID-19.

The chain recombines TRBV5-8 with TRBJ2-5; 11 bases line up with TRBD1. V trimming: 2 bases; J trimming: 2 bases; junction bases outside the gene matches: 5. Per germline, CDR1 SGHTS and CDR2 YDEGEE. The CDR3 covers 16 residues. The CDR3 nucleotides read TGTGCCAGCAGCTTAGCCGGGACAGGGGGGCAAGAGACCCAGTACTTC. It codes for CASSLAGTGGQETQYF.

This sequence joins TRBV18 and TRBJ2-5; D is unresolved. Trimming stripped 1 base from V and 0 bases from J, with 9 bases between. The CDR3 runs to 15 residues. Per germline, CDR1 KGHSH and CDR2 LQKENI. The CDR3 sequence is CASSPLSVNQETQYF. CDR3 coding DNA: TGTGCCAGCTCACCACTATCGGTTAACCAAGAGACCCAGTACTTC.

A word on this clone: The same CDR3 is also encoded by other DNA sequences in this sample. This chain uses TRBV7-9 with TRBJ1-1; D gene uncertain. The CDR3 has 13 residues. Germline V gene sequence: CDR1 SEHNR, CDR2 FQNEAQ (reference sequence). Trimming left V 3 bases short and J 1 base short, with 6 bases between. Written as DNA, the CDR3 is TGTGCCAGCAGCTTTTCAGGGAACACTGAAGCTTTCTTT. The encoded protein is CASSFSGNTEAFF.

V usage is TRBV6-6 and J usage is TRBJ1-5, with 10 bases matching TRBD1. Germline assignment: CDR1 MNHNY and CDR2 SVGAGI (reference sequence). The CDR3 spans 14 residues. The J segment lost 1 base and the V segment lost 8 bases, leaving 2 bases of the junction unmatched. CDR3 in amino acids: CASWTGGSNQPQHF. CDR3 nucleotides: TGTGCCAGCTGGACAGGGGGGAGCAATCAGCCCCAGCATTTT.

This chain links TRBV29-1 with TRBJ2-3; TRBD1 might be the D (6 bases). Deletions cut 2 bases from V and 4 bases from J, with 10 bases between. The CDR3 covers 13 residues. Germline V gives CDR1 SQVTM, CDR2 ANQGSEA. The CDR3 region is CSVETGNADTQYF. For the CDR3, the DNA is TGCAGCGTTGAAACAGGGAACGCAGATACGCAGTATTTT.

The chain links TRBV21-1 to TRBJ2-1; TRBD2 is the table's D call, not checked against the DNA. TRBV21-1 is given as a pseudogene. CDR3 size: 17 residues. CDR3 in amino acids: CASSKKKTGGRMGGQFF. CDR3 sequence (DNA): TGTGCCAGCAGCAAAAAGAAAACGGGAGGCCGAATGGGGGGGCAGTTCTTC.

This clone occurred a few times. This chain joins TRBV7-3 and TRBJ1-6; perhaps TRBD1 as D (5 bases). Germline-derived CDR1 and CDR2 are SGHTA and FQGTGA. This CDR3 is 14 amino acids long. V was shortened by 5 bases and J by 8 bases, with 13 bases between the two germline ends. The CDR3 DNA reads as TGTGCCAGCAGCCTCGGGACTCAAGATTCACCCCTCCACTTT. Protein: CASSLGTQDSPLHF.

The J gene is TRBJ1-6, the V gene TRBV7-9; D unclear. The germline V gene encodes CDR1 SEHNR and CDR2 FQNEAQ (reference sequence). The CDR3 runs to 13 residues. Deletions cut 0 bases from V and 10 bases from J, with 7 bases between. In DNA form, the CDR3 reads TGTGCCAGCAGCTTAGCGCGTAACTCACCCCTCCACTTT. It is translated as CASSLARNSPLHF.

The chain couples TRBV15 to TRBJ2-1, with D possibly TRBD2 on 6 matching bases. This CDR3 region has 15 residues. V gave up 0 bases and J gave up 8 bases, with 14 bases separating them. Germline V gene lookup returns CDR1 LNHNV and CDR2 YYDKDF (reference sequence). CDR3 protein: CATSRDLAAGHEQFF. CDR3 nucleotides: TGTGCCACCAGCAGAGATCTAGCCGCGGGACATGAGCAGTTCTTC.

The sample holds a few counts of this clone. The chain couples TRBV28 to TRBJ1-6; maybe TRBD1 (5 bases). The germline gives CDR1 MDHEN, CDR2 SYDVKM. This CDR3 spans 14 amino acids. With 6 bases removed from V and 7 bases from J, the gap between germline ends came to 13 bases. The CDR3 nucleotides are TGTGCCAGCAGCCCTTCCCAGGGAAATTCACCCCTCCACTTT. It yields the protein CASSPSQGNSPLHF.

V and J are TRBV29-1 and TRBJ1-2; D possibly corresponds to TRBD1 (5 bases). V was trimmed by 3 bases and J by 4 bases, leaving 12 bases between them. The germline gives CDR1 SQVTM, CDR2 ANQGSEA. CDR3 length: 13 residues. The CDR3 protein is CSVDLDSIYGYTF. The CDR3 bases are TGCAGCGTTGACCTAGACAGTATCTATGGCTACACCTTC. Filled out from reference TRBV29-1 and TRBJ1-2, the complete variable domain reads SAVISQKPSRDICQRGTSLTIQCQVDSQVTMMFWYRQQPGQSLTLIATANQGSEATYESGFVIDKFPISRPNLTFSTLTVSNMSPEDSSIYLCSVDLDSIYGYTFGSGTRLTVV.

The chain carries TRBV5-1 and TRBJ2-6; 8 bases are shared with TRBD1. With V trimmed by 3 bases and J by 0 bases, 8 bases remained unmatched. CDR1 is SGHRS, CDR2 YFSETQ, per germline. This CDR3 contains 18 residues. The CDR3 DNA reads as TGCGCCAGCAGCTCAACCCAGGGGGCCCCCTCTGGGGCCAACGTCCTGACTTTC. Translated: CASSSTQGAPSGANVLTF.

The chain joins TRBV24-1 to TRBJ2-7; 8 bases agree with TRBD1. CDR1 KGHDR and CDR2 SFDVKD come from the germline V gene. This CDR3 has 17 residues. V lost 8 bases, J lost 0 bases, and 14 bases stayed unmatched. The CDR3 bases are TGTGCCACCAAAACGAATACTTGGGACAGGCCCTCCTACGAGCAGTACTTC. It specifies CATKTNTWDRPSYEQYF.

As DNA, the CDR3 is TGTGCCAGCAGCCCCTCAGGGGGTTTATATAATTCACCCCTCCACTTT. Translation gives CASSPSGGLYNSPLHF. This rearrangement joins TRBV5-6 to TRBJ1-6, with 7 positions matching TRBD1. The CDR3 consists of 16 residues. J was trimmed by 4 bases and V by 4 bases; bases with no gene match: 8. Looked up from germline, CDR1 is SGHDT and CDR2 is YYEEEE.

The genes are TRBV7-8 and TRBJ2-2; TRBD2 might be the D (6 bases). Germline values: CDR1 SGHVS, CDR2 FQNEAQ. This CDR3 region has 13 residues. The V end lost 7 bases, the J end lost 6 bases, and 12 bases lay between the germline ends. This chain's CDR3 is CASTQRRAGELFF. The CDR3, as DNA: TGTGCCAGCACCCAGAGGAGGGCCGGGGAGCTGTTTTTT.

This sequence joins TRBV6-4 and TRBJ2-2, with 9 nucleotides matching TRBD2. Germline CDR1 reads MRHNA; CDR2 reads SNTAGT. The ends lost 0 bases at V and 3 bases at J; junction bases unmatched: 5. The CDR3 covers 17 residues. This CDR3 is CASSDSQRGDHTGELFF. In DNA, the CDR3 is TGTGCCAGCAGTGACTCCCAGCGGGGGGATCACACCGGGGAGCTGTTTTTT.

This chain uses TRBV10-3 with TRBJ2-4; the match to TRBD1 covers 9 bases. Germline-derived CDR1 and CDR2 are ENHRY and SYGVKD. The CDR3 is made up of 12 amino acids. J lost 5 bases, V lost 8 bases, and 1 base had no gene match. The CDR3 sequence is CAIRDRENIQYF. The CDR3 DNA sequence: TGTGCCATCCGGGACAGGGAAAACATTCAGTACTTC.

The chain is built from TRBV11-2 and TRBJ1-1; D is unclear. Per the germline V gene, CDR1 is SGHAT and CDR2 is FQNNGV. This CDR3 is 11 amino acids long. The V and J ends lost 4 bases and 5 bases respectively, with 5 bases between them. The CDR3 coding sequence is TGTGCCAGCAGCTCAGGAACTGAAGCTTTCTTT. This codes for CASSSGTEAFF.

The chain combines TRBV7-2 with TRBJ2-1, with 13 bases that match TRBD2. Germline V gene sequence: CDR1 SGHTA, CDR2 FQGNSA. This CDR3 region has 16 residues. V trimming: 4 bases; J trimming: 8 bases; junction bases outside the gene matches: 8. The CDR3 loop is CASSSLLAGGWDEQFF. The CDR3 DNA follows: TGTGCCAGCAGCTCTCTACTAGCGGGAGGGTGGGATGAGCAGTTCTTC.

This chain joins TRBV9 and TRBJ1-1; the match to TRBD1 covers 7 bases. The CDR3 totals 14 residues. CDR1 and CDR2 from the germline V gene are SGDLS and YYNGEE. J lost 3 bases, V lost 1 base, and 3 bases had no gene match. DNA of the CDR3: TGTGCCAGCAGCGTACAGGGGGTTGACACTGAAGCTTTCTTT. Translation: CASSVQGVDTEAFF.

The chain has TRBV11-3 and TRBJ1-5, with 10 bases fitting TRBD1. V lost 5 bases to trimming and J lost 4 bases; unmatched junction nucleotides: 8. This CDR3 contains 16 residues. The germline CDR1 and CDR2 sequences are SGHNT and YENEEA. CDR3 bases: TGTGCCAGCAGCATCGGCCCGGGACAGGGGAATCAGCCCCAGCATTTT. This sequence encodes CASSIGPGQGNQPQHF.

V is TRBV6-2 or TRBV6-3 and J is TRBJ2-7; 14 positions agree with TRBD2. The V gene end was trimmed by 0 bases and the J gene end by 0 bases; junction bases not matched to a gene: 4. There are 18 residues in the CDR3. Germline assignment: CDR1 MNHEY and CDR2 SVGEGT. As DNA, the CDR3 is TGTGCCAGCAGTTACTCAGGGACTAGCGGGAGTGGCTCCTACGAGCAGTACTTC. Its protein is CASSYSGTSGSGSYEQYF.

This clone turned up a few times. This chain connects TRBV3-1 (or the pseudogene TRBV3-2) to TRBJ2-2, with 7 bases lining up with TRBD1. This CDR3 region has 16 residues. Germline values: CDR1 LGHDT, CDR2 YNNKEL (reference sequence). Unmatched junction bases numbered 10, after V lost 4 bases and J lost 5 bases. The CDR3 bases are TGTGCCAGCAGCCCTAACAGGGGATCCTTTACCGGGGAGCTGTTTTTT. This sequence encodes CASSPNRGSFTGELFF.

The V gene is TRBV4-1, the J gene TRBJ1-1, with a tentative D call TRBD1 (5 bases). The CDR3 sequence is 14 residues long. The ends were cut back, 1 base at V and 4 bases at J, with 10 bases in the middle. Germline V lookup: CDR1 MGHRA, CDR2 YSYEKL. CDR3 residues: CASSQVMGGTEAFF. Written as DNA, the CDR3 is TGCGCCAGCAGCCAAGTGATGGGGGGCACTGAAGCTTTCTTT.

The chain has TRBV5-1 and TRBJ2-1, with D possibly matching TRBD1 (7 bases). The V end lost 3 bases, the J end lost 4 bases, and 23 bases lay between the germline ends. This CDR3 region has 18 residues. Germline CDR1 SGHRS, CDR2 YFSETQ. The CDR3: CASSSPTRGTATYNEQFF. The CDR3 DNA reads TGCGCCAGCAGCTCTCCTACACGCGGGACAGCAACGTACAATGAGCAGTTCTTC.